This T cell receptor (beta chain) stems from a study of regulatory T cells in long-lasting Graves disease. Combining iRepertoire HTBI primers with Arm-PCR of CDR3 regions, the authors built TCR beta libraries. TCRdb recomputed calls from the multiplex PCR reads with MiXCR, one row per CDR3 protein. The sample has under 450,000 distinct CDR3 sequences; about 16% are singletons. Germline V gene data show CDR1 as SGHVS and CDR2 as FQNEAQ. V was clipped by 3 bases and J by 5 bases; unmatched bases: 5. The CDR3 totals 16 residues. This clonotype was counted ten times or more. Time point: newly diagnosed GD, antithyroid drugs for less than 3 months. Extracted PBMC RNA gave rise to the TCR library. These data also featured in a second study, about T cells in Graves' hyperthyroidism and ophthalmopathy. Per that study: For the diagnoses, clinical symptoms, serum thyroxine and TRAb, thyroid ultrasound and orbital computed tomography were used.

The chain has TRBV7-8 and TRBJ2-1; 12 positions match TRBD2. The input for sequencing was peripheral blood mononuclear cells (PBMCs), taken at new diagnosis, from a patient treated with antithyroid drugs. This TCR was sampled from a woman aged 18-30 years with Graves disease. The chain's CDR3 is CASSFRGLAGNNEQFF. The DNA of the CDR3 is TGTGCCAGCAGCTTTAGGGGACTAGCGGGTAACAATGAGCAGTTCTTC.